This T cell receptor (beta chain) was observed in a study of STAT5B mutations in CD4+ large granular lymphocyte leukemia. As concerns this clone: The target antigen is unknown.

Findings of the study overall: Patient CD4-sorted repertoires looked more clonal than healthy CD4+ repertoires, even without putative leukemic clones.

Healthy controls were blood donor buffy coats. Authors' data handling: A productive frequency of 2.59 x 10-5 was the lowest detectable. TCRdb's table, derived via immunoSEQ multiplex PCR, lists solely in-frame clones and lacks some. Clonal size and the V and J genes are those of that table, whereas D and trimming came from the DNA. The sample records some 41,000 clones, roughly 80% being singletons. Material: CD4+ T cells from blood buffy coats. The TCR was taken from a human donor in good health.

CDR3 DNA: TGTGCCAGCAGCTTAGGGCGCGACTCCCACACCGGGGAGCTGTTTTTT. Amino acid sequence: CASSLGRDSHTGELFF. V gene TRBV7-9 combines with J gene TRBJ2-2; D ambiguous. The CDR3 has 16 amino acids. From germline, CDR1 is SEHNR and CDR2 FQNEAQ (reference sequence). The V end lost 1 base, the J end lost 3 bases, and 12 bases lay between the germline ends.